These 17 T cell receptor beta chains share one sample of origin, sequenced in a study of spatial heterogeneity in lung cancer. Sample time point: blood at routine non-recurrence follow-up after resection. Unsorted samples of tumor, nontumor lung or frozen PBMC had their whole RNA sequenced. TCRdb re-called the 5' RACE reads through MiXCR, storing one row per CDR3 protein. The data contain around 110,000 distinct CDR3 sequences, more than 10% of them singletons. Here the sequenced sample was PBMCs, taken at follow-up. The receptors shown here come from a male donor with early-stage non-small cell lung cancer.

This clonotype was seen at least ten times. The CDR3 is CASSVDVRPDTEAFF. Written as DNA, the CDR3 is TGTGCCAGCAGCGTAGATGTCCGTCCGGACACTGAAGCTTTCTTT. The V gene is TRBV9, the J gene TRBJ1-1; D unresolved. The CDR3 has 15 residues. The germline V and J ends were trimmed by 0 bases and 3 bases, with 12 bases remaining between them. Germline CDR1 is SGDLS and CDR2 is YYNGEE.

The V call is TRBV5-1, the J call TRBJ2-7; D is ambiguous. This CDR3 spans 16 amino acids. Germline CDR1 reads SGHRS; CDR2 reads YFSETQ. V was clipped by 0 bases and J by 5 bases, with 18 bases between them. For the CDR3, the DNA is TGCGCCAGCAGCTTGGCGGTAGTACCGAATTCCGACGAGCAGTACTTC. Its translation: CASSLAVVPNSDEQYF.

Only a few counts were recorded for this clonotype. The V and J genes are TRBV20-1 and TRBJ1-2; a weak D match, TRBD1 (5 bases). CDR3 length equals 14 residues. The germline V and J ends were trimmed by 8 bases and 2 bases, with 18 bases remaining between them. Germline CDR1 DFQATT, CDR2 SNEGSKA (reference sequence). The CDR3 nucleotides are TGCAGTCCTCCCCGCCCAGGGATCAACTATGGCTACACCTTC. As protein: CSPPRPGINYGYTF.

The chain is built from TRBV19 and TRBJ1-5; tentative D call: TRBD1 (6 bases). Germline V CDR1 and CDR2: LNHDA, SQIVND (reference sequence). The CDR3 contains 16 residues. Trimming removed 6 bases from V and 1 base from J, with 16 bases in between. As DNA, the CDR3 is TGTGCCAGTAGGGAGACACTCAGGGGAAGCAATCAGCCCCAGCATTTT. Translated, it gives CASRETLRGSNQPQHF. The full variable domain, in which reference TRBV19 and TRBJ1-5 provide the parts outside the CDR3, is DGGITQSPKYLFRKEGQNVTLSCEQNLNHDAMYWYRQDPGQGLRLIYYSQIVNDFQKGDIAEGYSVSREKKESFPLTVTSAQKNPTAFYLCASRETLRGSNQPQHFGDGTRLSIL.

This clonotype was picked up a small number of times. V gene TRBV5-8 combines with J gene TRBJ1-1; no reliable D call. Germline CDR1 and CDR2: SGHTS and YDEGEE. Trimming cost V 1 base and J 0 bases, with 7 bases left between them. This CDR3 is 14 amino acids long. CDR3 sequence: CASSLTELNTEAFF. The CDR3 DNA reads TGTGCCAGCAGCTTGACAGAATTGAACACTGAAGCTTTCTTT.

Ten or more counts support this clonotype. The CDR3 DNA sequence: TGTGCCAGCGGACCGACGGAACTCCCGACCGGGGAGCTGTTTTTT. Protein: CASGPTELPTGELFF. This chain joins TRBV11-2 and TRBJ2-2; unclear D gene. V dropped 8 bases and J dropped 5 bases, with 18 bases sitting between them. The length of the CDR3 is 15 residues. CDR1 and CDR2 (germline): SGHAT, FQNNGV. The full variable domain, with the rest looked up from reference TRBV11-2 and TRBJ2-2, is EAGVAQSPRYKIIEKRQSVAFWCNPISGHATLYWYQQILGQGPKLLIQFQNNGVVDDSQLPKDRFSAERLKGVDSTLKIQPAKLEDSAVYLCASGPTELPTGELFFGEGSRLTVL.

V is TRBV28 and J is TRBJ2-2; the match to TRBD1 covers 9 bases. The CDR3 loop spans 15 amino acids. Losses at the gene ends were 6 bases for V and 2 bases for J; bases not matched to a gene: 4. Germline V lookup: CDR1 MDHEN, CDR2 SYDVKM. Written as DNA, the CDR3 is TGTGCCAGCAGCACGGGACAGGGAAACACCGGGGAGCTGTTTTTT. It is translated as CASSTGQGNTGELFF.

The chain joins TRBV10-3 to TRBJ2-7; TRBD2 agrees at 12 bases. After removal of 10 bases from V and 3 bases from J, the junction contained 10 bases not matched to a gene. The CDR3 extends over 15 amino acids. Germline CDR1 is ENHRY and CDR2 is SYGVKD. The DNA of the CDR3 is TGTGCCACCGAACTGGGACTAGCGGGTAACTACGAGCAGTACTTC. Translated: CATELGLAGNYEQYF.

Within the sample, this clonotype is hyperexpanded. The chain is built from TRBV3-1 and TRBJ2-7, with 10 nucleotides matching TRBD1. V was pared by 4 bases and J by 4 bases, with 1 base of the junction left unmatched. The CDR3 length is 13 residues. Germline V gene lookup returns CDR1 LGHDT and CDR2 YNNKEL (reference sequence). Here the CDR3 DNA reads TGTGCCAGCAGCCCGGGACAGGGGTACGAGCAGTACTTC. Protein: CASSPGQGYEQYF.

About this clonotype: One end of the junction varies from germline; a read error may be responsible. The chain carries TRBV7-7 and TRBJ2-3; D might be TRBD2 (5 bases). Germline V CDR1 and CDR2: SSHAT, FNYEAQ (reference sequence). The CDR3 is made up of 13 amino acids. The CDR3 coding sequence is TGTGCTAGCAGTTTCGGGGAGACAGATACGCAGTATTTT. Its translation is CASSFGETDTQYF.

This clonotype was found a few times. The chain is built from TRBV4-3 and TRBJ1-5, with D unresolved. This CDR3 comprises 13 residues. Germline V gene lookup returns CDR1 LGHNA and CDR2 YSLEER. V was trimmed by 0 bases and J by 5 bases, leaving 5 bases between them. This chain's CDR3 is CASSQDSDQPQHF. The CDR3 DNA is TGCGCCAGCAGCCAAGACTCAGATCAGCCCCAGCATTTT.

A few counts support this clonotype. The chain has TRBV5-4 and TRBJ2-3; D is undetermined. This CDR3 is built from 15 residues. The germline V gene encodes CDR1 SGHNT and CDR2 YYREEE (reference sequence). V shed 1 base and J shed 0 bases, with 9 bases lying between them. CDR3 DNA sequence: TGTGCCAGCAGCTTGCTGCAGACTAGCACAGATACGCAGTATTTT. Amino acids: CASSLLQTSTDTQYF. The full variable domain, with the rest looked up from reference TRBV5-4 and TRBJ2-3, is ETGVTQSPTHLIKTRGQQVTLRCSSQSGHNTVSWYQQALGQGPQFIFQYYREEENGRGNFPPRFSGLQFPNYSSELNVNALELDDSALYLCASSLLQTSTDTQYFGPGTRLTVL.

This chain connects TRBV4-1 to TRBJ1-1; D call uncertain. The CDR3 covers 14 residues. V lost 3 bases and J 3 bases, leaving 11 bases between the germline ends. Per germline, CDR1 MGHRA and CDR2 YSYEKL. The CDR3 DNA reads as TGCGCCAGCAGCCACCTATTCGGCGACACTGAAGCTTTCTTT. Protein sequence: CASSHLFGDTEAFF.

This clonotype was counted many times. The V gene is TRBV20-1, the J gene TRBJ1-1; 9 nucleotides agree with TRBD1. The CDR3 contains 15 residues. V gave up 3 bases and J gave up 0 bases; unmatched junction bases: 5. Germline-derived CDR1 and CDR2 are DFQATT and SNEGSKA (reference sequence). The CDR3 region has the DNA TGCAGTGCTAGGACAGGGGGTCCCATGAACACTGAAGCTTTCTTT. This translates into CSARTGGPMNTEAFF.

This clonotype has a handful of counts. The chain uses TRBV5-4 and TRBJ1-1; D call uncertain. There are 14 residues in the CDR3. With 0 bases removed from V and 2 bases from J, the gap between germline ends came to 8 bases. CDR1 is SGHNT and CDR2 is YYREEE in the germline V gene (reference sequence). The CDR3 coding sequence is TGTGCCAGCAGCTTGGGTGATAGAAACACTGAAGCTTTCTTT. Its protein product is CASSLGDRNTEAFF.

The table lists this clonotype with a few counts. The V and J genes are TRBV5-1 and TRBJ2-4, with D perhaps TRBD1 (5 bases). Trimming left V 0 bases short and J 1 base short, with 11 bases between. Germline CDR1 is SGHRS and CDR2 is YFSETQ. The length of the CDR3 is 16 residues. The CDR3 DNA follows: TGCGCCAGCAGCTTGGTAGGGGCCTCGGCCAAAAACATTCAGTACTTC. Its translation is CASSLVGASAKNIQYF.

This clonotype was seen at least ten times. The CDR3 bases are TGCAGCGCCCACGGGGGTCAGGGTTGGTCCGAGCAGTACTTC. The encoded protein is CSAHGGQGWSEQYF. This sequence joins TRBV29-1 and TRBJ2-7; D is possibly TRBD2 (6 bases). The CDR3 totals 14 residues. V was pared by 7 bases and J by 6 bases, with 22 bases between. Looked up from germline, CDR1 is SQVTM and CDR2 is ANQGSEA.